Each of the 26 T cell receptor beta chains below was sequenced from the same sample in a study of post-analysis software for immune sequencing data. The TCR beta cDNA libraries contained unique molecular identifiers. TCRdb ran MiXCR on the PCR reads and lists one entry per CDR3 protein. The data contain fewer than 700,000 distinct CDR3 sequences, roughly 40% of them seen just once; the ten biggest clones take up around 1.7%. General study findings and limits: TRBV5-6, TRBV5-1 and TRBV20-1 were among four to six TRBV segments more frequent in patients than controls.

Their specific antigens are unknown. Sequenced sample: blood. These receptors were taken from a girl under 18 with multiple sclerosis.

The chain joins TRBV24-1 to TRBJ2-1; 9 nucleotides match TRBD2. The CDR3 has 15 amino acids. Germline V gene lookup returns CDR1 KGHDR and CDR2 SFDVKD. The trim removed 4 bases at V and 8 bases at J, leaving 8 bases unmatched. The CDR3 DNA sequence: TGTGCCACCAGTGAAACTGCGGGGGGGCAGGATGAGCAGTTCTTC. Translated, it gives CATSETAGGQDEQFF.

This clonotype was seen repeatedly, ten times or more. The chain uses TRBV5-1 and TRBJ2-3; D gene uncertain. Trimming removed 0 bases at V and 6 bases at J, with 5 bases between. The germline gives CDR1 SGHRS, CDR2 YFSETQ. The CDR3 spans 12 residues. The CDR3 spells CASSLVGDTQYF. The CDR3 DNA follows: TGCGCCAGCAGCTTGGTCGGGGATACGCAGTATTTT. The complete variable domain, with remaining parts taken from reference TRBV5-1 and TRBJ2-3, reads KAGVTQTPRYLIKTRGQQVTLSCSPISGHRSVSWYQQTPGQGLQFLFEYFSETQRNKGNFPGRFSGRQFSNSRSEMNVSTLELGDSALYLCASSLVGDTQYFGPGTRLTVL.

The chain couples TRBV4-2 to TRBJ2-7; maybe TRBD2 (6 bases). The CDR3 is 15 amino acids. Germline V lookup: CDR1 LGHNA, CDR2 YNFKEQ. V lost 1 base to trimming and J lost 1 base, with 11 bases between them. CDR3 coding DNA: TGTGCCAGCAGCCAAGCCCCTAGCGAATCCTACGAGCAGTACTTC. Translation: CASSQAPSESYEQYF.

This rearrangement joins TRBV6-5 to TRBJ1-5, with TRBD1 as a possible D gene (5 bases). The CDR3 sequence is 14 residues long. V lost 6 bases, J lost 4 bases, and 13 bases lay in between. CDR1 is MNHEY, CDR2 SVGAGI, per germline. The CDR3 here is CASSRDSGNQPQHF. CDR3 coding DNA: TGTGCCAGCAGCCGTGACAGCGGTAATCAGCCCCAGCATTTT.

The rearrangement links TRBV7-9 to TRBJ2-4, with D possibly TRBD1 on 5 matching bases. The J call is in doubt because the DNA end fits TRBJ2-7 better. The CDR3 is 14 amino acids. In germline, CDR1 is SEHNR, CDR2 FQNEAQ (reference sequence). CDR3 sequence: CASSLEVRVYEQYF. The DNA for the CDR3 is TGTGCCAGCAGCTTAGAAGTCAGGGTCTACGAGCAGTACTTC.

This clonotype was counted only a few times. The chain uses TRBV12-3 or TRBV12-4 and TRBJ2-7; 12 positions match TRBD2. V lost 4 bases to trimming and J lost 0 bases; unmatched junction nucleotides: 7. CDR3 length equals 17 residues. This CDR3 is CASSSGTSGLNSYEQYF. CDR3 sequence (DNA): TGTGCCAGCAGTTCCGGGACTAGCGGGCTCAACTCCTACGAGCAGTACTTC.

This clonotype has just a few counts. This chain links TRBV7-9 with TRBJ2-1; TRBD1 aligns across 9 bases. This CDR3 has 15 amino acids. Unmatched junction bases numbered 12, after V lost 5 bases and J lost 10 bases. Germline-derived CDR1 and CDR2 are SEHNR and FQNEAQ (reference sequence). In DNA form, the CDR3 reads TGTGCCAGCAGCGCCGGACAGGGGAACTTTTGGGAGCAGTTCTTC. This translates into CASSAGQGNFWEQFF.

This clonotype appeared a few times. The genes are TRBV29-1 and TRBJ2-4; D remains ambiguous. The J call may be wrong; the DNA end is better matched by TRBJ2-7. The CDR3 extends over 12 amino acids. Germline lookup yields CDR1 SQVTM and CDR2 ANQGSEA. The CDR3 DNA follows: TGCAGCGTCCGGTTGGGTTCCTACGAGCAGTACTTC. Translated, it gives CSVRLGSYEQYF.

The chain joins TRBV5-1 to TRBJ1-5; D is possibly TRBD1 (5 bases). This CDR3 region has 16 residues. Trimming pared 4 bases from V and 6 bases from J, leaving 20 bases between. Germline loops: CDR1 SGHRS, CDR2 YFSETQ. The CDR3, as DNA: TGCGCCAGCAGCCCTGGGGCCAGTGACCCGAGTCAGCCCCAGCATTTT. Amino acids: CASSPGASDPSQPQHF.

This clonotype was picked up one time. This rearrangement joins TRBV28 to TRBJ1-5; D may be TRBD1 (6 bases). V lost 11 bases and J lost 1, with 15 bases in between. Germline assignment: CDR1 MDHEN and CDR2 SYDVKM. The CDR3 has 14 amino acids. CDR3 residues: CAGKGRGSNQPQHF. CDR3 nucleotides: TGTGCCGGTAAGGGGAGGGGGAGCAATCAGCCCCAGCATTTT.

This chain links TRBV5-1 with TRBJ1-6, with 9 positions matching TRBD1. Looked up from germline, CDR1 is SGHRS and CDR2 is YFSETQ. The CDR3 runs 14 residues. V dropped 3 bases and J dropped 9; count of bases not matched to a gene: 4. The CDR3 nucleotides are TGCGCCAGCAGCTCCGGGACAGGGTTTTCACCCCTCCACTTT. This translates into CASSSGTGFSPLHF.

This clonotype showed up just once. This chain links TRBV20-1 with TRBJ2-1; D is ambiguous. CDR3 length: 14 residues. Looked up from germline, CDR1 is DFQATT and CDR2 is SNEGSKA (reference sequence). V gave up 5 bases and J gave up 0 bases, with 11 bases separating them. CDR3 region: CSAAYPSSYNEQFF. The CDR3 coding sequence is TGCAGTGCTGCTTACCCGAGCTCCTACAATGAGCAGTTCTTC.

V and J are TRBV7-9 and TRBJ2-3; 8 nucleotides line up with TRBD1. V shed 4 bases and J 0 bases; nucleotides not matched to a gene: 6. This CDR3 has 16 residues. Germline CDR1 SEHNR, CDR2 FQNEAQ (reference sequence). The CDR3 sequence is CASSSMTGASTDTQYF. Here the CDR3 DNA reads TGTGCCAGCAGCTCAATGACAGGGGCTAGCACAGATACGCAGTATTTT.

This clonotype was observed a handful of times. The rearrangement uses TRBV29-1 and TRBJ2-6; D is uncertain. The V gene's germline CDR1 is SQVTM and CDR2 ANQGSEA. V lost 8 bases and J lost 0, with 8 bases in between. The CDR3 loop spans 13 amino acids. DNA for the CDR3: TGCAGCTTCCTGGACTCTGGGGCCAACGTCCTGACTTTC. It translates to CSFLDSGANVLTF.

In this sample, this clonotype turned up many times. The chain couples TRBV20-1 to TRBJ2-5; tentative D call: TRBD2 (6 bases). CDR3 length: 15 residues. The V and J ends lost 3 bases and 2 bases respectively, with 16 bases between them. The germline CDR1 and CDR2 sequences are DFQATT and SNEGSKA (reference sequence). In DNA, the CDR3 is TGCAGTGCTAGTTCGGCTAGCGAGGGGCAAGAGACCCAGTACTTC. Its protein is CSASSASEGQETQYF.

This clonotype showed up just a few times. The genes are TRBV12-3 or TRBV12-4 and TRBJ1-2; possibly TRBD1 for D (5 bases). This CDR3 spans 14 amino acids. V gave up 2 bases and J gave up 8 bases, with 15 bases separating them. The chain's CDR3 is CASSLTGPFEGYTF. The CDR3 DNA reads TGTGCCAGCAGTTTAACGGGGCCTTTCGAAGGCTACACCTTC.

CDR3 protein: CASSLASYGDRILYGYTF. CDR3 DNA sequence: TGTGCCAGCAGTTTAGCGAGCTATGGGGACAGAATTCTCTATGGCTACACCTTC. The chain couples TRBV12-3 or TRBV12-4 to TRBJ1-2, with 7 bases aligning to TRBD1. V was pared by 0 bases and J by 4 bases, with 14 bases of the junction left unmatched. The CDR3 has 18 amino acids.

The chain carries TRBV7-2 and TRBJ2-5; either TRBD1 or TRBD2 may fit D (6 bases each). Germline V gives CDR1 SGHTA, CDR2 FQGNSA. The CDR3 has 15 residues. Trimming removed 1 base from V and 5 bases from J, with 14 bases in between. The CDR3 nucleotides are TGTGCCAGCAGCTTAGACCCGGGGGCCCGGGAGACCCAGTACTTC. Translation: CASSLDPGARETQYF.

This clonotype was seen repeatedly, ten times or more. The chain is built from TRBV21-1 and TRBJ2-1. TRBV21-1 is flagged as a pseudogene. The CDR3 is 15 residues long. The CDR3, as DNA: TGTGCCAGCAGCAAACAGGCCAACTCCTACAATGAGCAGTTCTTC. It encodes CASSKQANSYNEQFF.

A few counts support this clonotype. The CDR3 DNA follows: TGTGCCAGCAGTGAGGGGGTGCGAGATACGCAGTATTTT. Translating gives CASSEGVRDTQYF. The chain combines TRBV6-1 with TRBJ2-3; tentatively, D is TRBD1 or TRBD2 (5 bases each). The length of the CDR3 is 13 residues. V lost 3 bases and J 5 bases, leaving 9 bases between the germline ends. CDR1 is MNHNS, CDR2 SASEGT, per germline.

The V gene is TRBV20-1, the J gene TRBJ2-5, with 11 bases aligning to TRBD1. The J call could be wrong; TRBJ2-7 is a better fit for the DNA end. The germline V gene has CDR1 DFQATT and CDR2 SNEGSKA (reference sequence). The CDR3 has 14 residues. The CDR3 loop reads CSARRTGGAYEQYF. The DNA for the CDR3 is TGCAGTGCTAGGCGGACAGGGGGCGCGTACGAGCAGTACTTC.

The CDR3 DNA reads TGTGCCAGCTCACCACCGACATCGTACGGCTATGGCTACACCTTC. Translation gives CASSPPTSYGYGYTF. The chain employs TRBV18 and TRBJ1-2; D remains unclear. V dropped 0 bases and J dropped 4 bases, with 12 bases sitting between them. Looked up from germline, CDR1 is KGHSH and CDR2 is LQKENI. The CDR3 runs 15 residues.

V is TRBV20-1 and J is TRBJ1-1, with D possibly TRBD1 on 6 matching bases. Germline loops: CDR1 DFQATT, CDR2 SNEGSKA (reference sequence). The CDR3 extends over 11 amino acids. The CDR3 loop reads CAGNRATEAFF. CDR3 nucleotides: TGCGCTGGGAACAGGGCTACTGAAGCTTTCTTT.

The rearrangement links TRBV12-3 or TRBV12-4 to TRBJ2-5; tentatively, D is TRBD1 (6 bases). CDR3 length: 13 residues. Trimming stripped 6 bases from V and 1 base from J, with 9 bases between. In DNA form, the CDR3 reads TGTGCCAGCAGCAGGGGATTCCAAGAGACCCAGTACTTC. Its protein product is CASSRGFQETQYF.

Only a few counts were recorded for this clonotype. The V call is TRBV28, the J call TRBJ2-1; 7 bases align to TRBD1. Germline V gene sequence: CDR1 MDHEN, CDR2 SYDVKM. The CDR3 runs 14 residues. V dropped 3 bases and J dropped 5; count of bases not matched to a gene: 4. The CDR3 loop is CASSFPQGHNEQFF. In nucleotides, the CDR3 is TGTGCCAGCAGTTTCCCACAGGGGCACAATGAGCAGTTCTTC.

Here the CDR3 DNA reads TGCAGTGCTAGAGTGGGCTCTTATGGCTACACCTTC. Translating it yields CSARVGSYGYTF. The chain has TRBV20-1 and TRBJ1-2; D not resolved. The germline V gene has CDR1 DFQATT and CDR2 SNEGSKA (reference sequence). The CDR3 consists of 12 residues. The V gene lost 1 base and the J gene lost 5 bases, with 8 bases spanning the gap.